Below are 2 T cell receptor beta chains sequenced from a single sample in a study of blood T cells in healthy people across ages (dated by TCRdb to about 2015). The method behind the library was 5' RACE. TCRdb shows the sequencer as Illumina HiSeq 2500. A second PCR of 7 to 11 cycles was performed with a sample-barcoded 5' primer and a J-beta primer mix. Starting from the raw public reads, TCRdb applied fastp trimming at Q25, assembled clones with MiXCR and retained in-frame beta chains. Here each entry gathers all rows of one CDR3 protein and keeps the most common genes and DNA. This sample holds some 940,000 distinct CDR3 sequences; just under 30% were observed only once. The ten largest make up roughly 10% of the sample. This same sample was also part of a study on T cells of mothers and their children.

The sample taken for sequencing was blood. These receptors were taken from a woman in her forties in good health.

Written as DNA, the CDR3 is TGCGCCAGCAGCTTGGAAGGATTTTCTAGCACAGATACGCAGTATTTT. It encodes CASSLEGFSSTDTQYF. The rearrangement links TRBV5-1 to TRBJ2-3; unclear D gene. CDR1 and CDR2 (germline): SGHRS, YFSETQ. Between the trimmed V and J ends, which lost 0 bases and 0 bases, there was a span of 11 bases. This CDR3 has 16 amino acids.

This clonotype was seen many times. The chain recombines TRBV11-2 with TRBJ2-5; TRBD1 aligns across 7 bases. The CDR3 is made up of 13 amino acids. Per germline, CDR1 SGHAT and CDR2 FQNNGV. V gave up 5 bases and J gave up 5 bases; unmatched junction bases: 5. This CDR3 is CASSGQVGETQYF. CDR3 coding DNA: TGTGCCAGCAGCGGACAGGTCGGGGAGACCCAGTACTTC.